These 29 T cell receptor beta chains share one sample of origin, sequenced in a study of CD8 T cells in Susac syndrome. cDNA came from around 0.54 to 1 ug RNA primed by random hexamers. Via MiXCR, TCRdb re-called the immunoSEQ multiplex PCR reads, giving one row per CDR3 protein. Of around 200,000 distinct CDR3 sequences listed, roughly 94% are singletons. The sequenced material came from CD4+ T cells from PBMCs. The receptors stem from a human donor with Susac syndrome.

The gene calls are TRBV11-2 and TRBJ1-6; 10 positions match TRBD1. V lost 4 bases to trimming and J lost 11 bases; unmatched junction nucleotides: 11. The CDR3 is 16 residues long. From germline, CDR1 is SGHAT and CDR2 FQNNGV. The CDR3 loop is CASSSLGTGDEAPLHF. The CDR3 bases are TGTGCCAGCAGCTCTCTTGGGACAGGGGATGAGGCACCCCTCCACTTT.

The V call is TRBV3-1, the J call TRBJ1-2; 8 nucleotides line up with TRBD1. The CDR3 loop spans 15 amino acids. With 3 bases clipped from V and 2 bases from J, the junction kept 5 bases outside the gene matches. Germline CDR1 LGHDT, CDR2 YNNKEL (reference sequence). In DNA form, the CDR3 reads TGTGCCAGCAGCCAGACAGGGGTGGGGAACTATGGCTACACCTTC. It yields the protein CASSQTGVGNYGYTF.

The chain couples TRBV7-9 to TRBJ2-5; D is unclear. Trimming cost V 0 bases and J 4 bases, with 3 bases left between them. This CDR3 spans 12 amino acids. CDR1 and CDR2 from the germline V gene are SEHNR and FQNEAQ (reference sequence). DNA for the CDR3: TGTGCCAGCAGCTTAGCCGCAGAGACCCAGTACTTC. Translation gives CASSLAAETQYF.

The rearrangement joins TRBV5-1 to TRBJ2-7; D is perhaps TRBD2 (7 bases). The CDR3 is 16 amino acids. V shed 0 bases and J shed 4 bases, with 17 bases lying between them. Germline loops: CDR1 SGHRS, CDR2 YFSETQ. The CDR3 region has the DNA TGCGCCAGCAGCTTGGTATCGGGGGGCCCCTCGTACGAGCAGTACTTC. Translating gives CASSLVSGGPSYEQYF.

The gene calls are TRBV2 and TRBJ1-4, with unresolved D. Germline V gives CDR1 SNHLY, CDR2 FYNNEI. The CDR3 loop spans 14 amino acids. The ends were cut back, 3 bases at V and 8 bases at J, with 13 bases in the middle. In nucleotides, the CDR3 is TGTGCCAGCAGTGAGGCCCCCTTAACGGAAAAACTGTTTTTT. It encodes CASSEAPLTEKLFF.

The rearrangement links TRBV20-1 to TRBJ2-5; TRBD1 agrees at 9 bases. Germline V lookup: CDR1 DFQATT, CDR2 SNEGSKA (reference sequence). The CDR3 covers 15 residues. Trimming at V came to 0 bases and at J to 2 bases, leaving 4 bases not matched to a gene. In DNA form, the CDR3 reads TGCAGTGCTAGAGATCCTGGACAGGGGCAAGAGACCCAGTACTTC. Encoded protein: CSARDPGQGQETQYF.

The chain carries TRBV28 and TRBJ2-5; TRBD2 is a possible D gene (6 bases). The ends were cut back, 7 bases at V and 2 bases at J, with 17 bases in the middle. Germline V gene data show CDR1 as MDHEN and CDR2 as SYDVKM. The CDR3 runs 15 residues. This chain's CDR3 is CASTSSVGGQETQYF. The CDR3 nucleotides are TGTGCCAGCACCTCCTCGGTCGGGGGACAAGAGACCCAGTACTTC.

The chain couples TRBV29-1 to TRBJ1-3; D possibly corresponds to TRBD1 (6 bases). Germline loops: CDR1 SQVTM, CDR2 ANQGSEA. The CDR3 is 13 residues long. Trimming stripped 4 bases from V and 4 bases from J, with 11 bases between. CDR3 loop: CSVVSGGGNTIYF. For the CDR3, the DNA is TGCAGCGTTGTGTCCGGGGGCGGAAACACCATATATTTT.

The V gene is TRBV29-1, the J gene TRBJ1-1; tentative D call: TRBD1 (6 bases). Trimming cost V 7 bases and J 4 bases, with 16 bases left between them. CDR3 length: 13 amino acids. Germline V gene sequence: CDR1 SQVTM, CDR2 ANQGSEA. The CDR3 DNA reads TGCAGCGCAGACCAAGGGGGGAGCACTGAAGCTTTCTTT. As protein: CSADQGGSTEAFF.

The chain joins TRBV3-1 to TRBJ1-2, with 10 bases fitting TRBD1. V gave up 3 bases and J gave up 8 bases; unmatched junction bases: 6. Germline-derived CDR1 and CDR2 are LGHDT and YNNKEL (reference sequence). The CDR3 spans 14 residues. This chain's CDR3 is CASSHGQGESGYTF. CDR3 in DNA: TGTGCCAGCAGCCATGGACAGGGGGAAAGCGGCTACACCTTC.

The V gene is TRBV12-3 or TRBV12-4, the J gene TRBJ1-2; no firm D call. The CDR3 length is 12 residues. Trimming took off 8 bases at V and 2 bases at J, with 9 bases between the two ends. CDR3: CASPDGNYGYTF. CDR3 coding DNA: TGTGCCAGCCCGGACGGCAACTATGGCTACACCTTC.

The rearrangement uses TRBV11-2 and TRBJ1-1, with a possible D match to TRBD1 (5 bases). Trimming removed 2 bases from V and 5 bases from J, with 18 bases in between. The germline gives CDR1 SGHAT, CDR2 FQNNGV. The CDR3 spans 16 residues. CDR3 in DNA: TGTGCCAGCAGCTTATTCGTTGCCAGGGTGGGAACTGAAGCTTTCTTT. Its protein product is CASSLFVARVGTEAFF.

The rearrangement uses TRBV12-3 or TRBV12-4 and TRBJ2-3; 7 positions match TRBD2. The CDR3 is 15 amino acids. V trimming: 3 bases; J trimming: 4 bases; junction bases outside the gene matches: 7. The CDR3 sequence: CASSFDWEGSDTQYF. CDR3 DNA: TGTGCCAGCAGTTTTGATTGGGAGGGGTCAGATACGCAGTATTTT.

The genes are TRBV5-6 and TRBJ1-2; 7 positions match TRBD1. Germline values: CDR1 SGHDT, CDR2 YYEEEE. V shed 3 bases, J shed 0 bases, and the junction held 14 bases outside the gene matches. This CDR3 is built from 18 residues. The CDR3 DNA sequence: TGTGCCAGCAGCTCCTACCGCCGGGACAGCAGGACTAACTATGGCTACACCTTC. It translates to CASSSYRRDSRTNYGYTF.

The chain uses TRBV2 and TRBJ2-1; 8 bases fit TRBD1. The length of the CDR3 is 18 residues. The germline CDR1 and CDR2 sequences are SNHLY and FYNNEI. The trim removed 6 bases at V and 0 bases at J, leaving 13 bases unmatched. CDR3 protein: CASRRAGGAVGSYNEQFF. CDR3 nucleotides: TGTGCCAGCAGGAGGGCAGGGGGCGCGGTAGGCTCCTACAATGAGCAGTTCTTC.

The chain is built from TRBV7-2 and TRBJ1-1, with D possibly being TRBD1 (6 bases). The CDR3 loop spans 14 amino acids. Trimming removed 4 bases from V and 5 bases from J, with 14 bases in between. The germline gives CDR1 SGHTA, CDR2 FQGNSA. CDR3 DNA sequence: TGTGCCAGCAGCTCCACAGGGTTTGGAACTGAAGCTTTCTTT. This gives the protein CASSSTGFGTEAFF. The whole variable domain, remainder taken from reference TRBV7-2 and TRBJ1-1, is GAGVSQSPSNKVTEKGKDVELRCDPISGHTALYWYRQSLGQGLEFLIYFQGNSAPDKSGLPSDRFSAERTGGSVSTLTIQRTQQEDSAVYLCASSSTGFGTEAFFGQGTRLTVV.

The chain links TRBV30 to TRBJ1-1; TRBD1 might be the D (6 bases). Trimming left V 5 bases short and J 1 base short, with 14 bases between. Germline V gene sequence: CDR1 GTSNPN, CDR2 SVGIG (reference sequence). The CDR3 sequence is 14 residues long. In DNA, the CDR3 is TGTGCCTGGGGCCAGGGGTCCACGAACACTGAAGCTTTCTTT. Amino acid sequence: CAWGQGSTNTEAFF.

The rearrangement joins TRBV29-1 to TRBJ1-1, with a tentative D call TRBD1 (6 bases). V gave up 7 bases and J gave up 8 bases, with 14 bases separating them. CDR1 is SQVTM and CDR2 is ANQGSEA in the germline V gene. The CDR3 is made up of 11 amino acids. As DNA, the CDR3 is TGCAGCGCAGAAGGGGACAAGGAAGCTTTCTTT. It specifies CSAEGDKEAFF.

CDR3 in DNA: TGTGCCTCCACCGGGACTAGCGGTTACAATGAGCAGTTCTTC. Amino acid sequence: CASTGTSGYNEQFF. V usage is TRBV30 and J usage is TRBJ2-1; TRBD2 matches at 11 bases. This CDR3 has 14 amino acids. V gave up 7 bases and J gave up 4 bases; unmatched junction bases: 6. CDR1 and CDR2 (germline): GTSNPN, SVGIG (reference sequence).

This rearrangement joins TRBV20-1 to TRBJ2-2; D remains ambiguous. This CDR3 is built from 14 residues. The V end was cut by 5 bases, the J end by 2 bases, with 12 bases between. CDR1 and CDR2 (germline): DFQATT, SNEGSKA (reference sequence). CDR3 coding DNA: TGCAGTGCTCCGGTGACTCCTAACACCGGGGAGCTGTTTTTT. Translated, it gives CSAPVTPNTGELFF.

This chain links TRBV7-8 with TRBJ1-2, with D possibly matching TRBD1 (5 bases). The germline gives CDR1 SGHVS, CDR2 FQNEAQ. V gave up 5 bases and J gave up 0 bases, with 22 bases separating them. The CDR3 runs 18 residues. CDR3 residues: CASSLQRQGSSSNYGYTF. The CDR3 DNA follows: TGTGCCAGCAGCCTTCAGAGGCAGGGTTCATCCTCTAACTATGGCTACACCTTC. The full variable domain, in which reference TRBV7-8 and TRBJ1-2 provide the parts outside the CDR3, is GAGVSQSPRYKVAKRGQDVALRCDPISGHVSLFWYQQALGQGPEFLTYFQNEAQLDKSGLPSDRFFAERPEGSVSTLKIQRTQQEDSAVYLCASSLQRQGSSSNYGYTFGSGTRLTVV.

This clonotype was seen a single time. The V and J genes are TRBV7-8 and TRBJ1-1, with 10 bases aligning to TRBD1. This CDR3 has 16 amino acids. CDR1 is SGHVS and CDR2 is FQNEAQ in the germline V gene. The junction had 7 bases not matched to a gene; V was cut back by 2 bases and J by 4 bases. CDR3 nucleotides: TGTGCCAGCAGCTTAATTACCGGGACAGGGGTCACTGAAGCTTTCTTT. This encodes CASSLITGTGVTEAFF.

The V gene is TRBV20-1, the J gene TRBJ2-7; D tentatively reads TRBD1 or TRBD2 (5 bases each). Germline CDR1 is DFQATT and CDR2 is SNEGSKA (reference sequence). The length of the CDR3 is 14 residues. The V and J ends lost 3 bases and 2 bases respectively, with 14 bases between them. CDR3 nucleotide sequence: TGCAGTGCTAGTGGGGACCGTAGCCCCTACGAGCAGTACTTC. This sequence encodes CSASGDRSPYEQYF.

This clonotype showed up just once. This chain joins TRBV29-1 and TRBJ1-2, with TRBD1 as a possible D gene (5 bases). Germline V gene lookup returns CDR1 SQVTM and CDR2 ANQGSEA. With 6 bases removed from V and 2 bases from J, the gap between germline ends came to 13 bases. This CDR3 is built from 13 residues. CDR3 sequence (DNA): TGCAGCGTGGGGGATGAACTAAACTATGGCTACACCTTC. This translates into CSVGDELNYGYTF.

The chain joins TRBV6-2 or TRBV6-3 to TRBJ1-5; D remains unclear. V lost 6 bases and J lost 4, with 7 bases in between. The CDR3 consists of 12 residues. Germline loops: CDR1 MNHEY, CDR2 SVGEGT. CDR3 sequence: CASRRSNQPQHF. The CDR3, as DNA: TGTGCCAGCAGGAGGAGTAATCAGCCCCAGCATTTT.

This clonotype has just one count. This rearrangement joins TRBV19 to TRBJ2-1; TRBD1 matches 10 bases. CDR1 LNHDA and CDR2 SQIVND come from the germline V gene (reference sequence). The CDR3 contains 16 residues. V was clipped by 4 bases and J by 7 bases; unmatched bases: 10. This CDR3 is CASSRFGTGAENEQFF. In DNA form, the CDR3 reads TGTGCCAGTAGTAGGTTCGGGACAGGGGCTGAGAATGAGCAGTTCTTC.

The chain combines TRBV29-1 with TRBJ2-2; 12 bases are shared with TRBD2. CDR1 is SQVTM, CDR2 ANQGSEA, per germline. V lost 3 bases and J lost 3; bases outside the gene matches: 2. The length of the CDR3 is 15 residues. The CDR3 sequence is CSVDLAGGDTGELFF. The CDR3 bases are TGCAGCGTTGACCTAGCGGGAGGGGACACCGGGGAGCTGTTTTTT.

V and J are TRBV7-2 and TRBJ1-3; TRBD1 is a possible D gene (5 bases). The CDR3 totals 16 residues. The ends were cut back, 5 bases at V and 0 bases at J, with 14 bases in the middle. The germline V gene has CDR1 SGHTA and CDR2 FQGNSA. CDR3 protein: CASSHVPGLSGNTIYF. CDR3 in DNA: TGTGCCAGCAGCCATGTCCCGGGACTCTCTGGAAACACCATATATTTT.

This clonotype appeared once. The CDR3: CATGGGYQETQYF. CDR3 sequence (DNA): TGTGCCACCGGGGGTGGCTATCAAGAGACCCAGTACTTC. This rearrangement joins TRBV28 to TRBJ2-5, with TRBD2 as a possible D gene (6 bases). CDR1 and CDR2 (germline): MDHEN, SYDVKM. The CDR3 length is 13 residues. Trimming shortened V by 10 bases and J by 2 bases, and 14 bases separated the two germline ends.